The present entry profiles one TCR beta chain with its context. Its antigen is still unknown. These data originate in a study of cytomegalovirus exposure and HLA in healthy donors. Both 60 Vbeta primers and 13 Jbeta primers went into the PCR. Here immunoSEQ multiplex PCR was the method, and the copy in TCRdb shows in-frame clones only, minus some. The top ten clones hold more than 1.1% of a sample with some 160,000 clones, under 80% of them seen once. Study-wide results and limits: Among TCR beta chains, those listed as cytomegalovirus-associated numbered over 150. Later examination showed HLA-associated TCR beta chains had greater clonal expansion than equally common others.

The sequence was obtained from a woman aged 30 to 39 in good health and CMV-seronegative. The sample consisted of PBMCs.

The CDR3 sequence is CASSLRGTYTEAFF. The CDR3 DNA reads as TGTGCCAGCAGCTTAAGGGGGACATACACTGAAGCTTTCTTT. The chain is built from TRBV11-3 and TRBJ1-1; D is perhaps TRBD1 (6 bases). Germline-derived CDR1 and CDR2 are SGHNT and YENEEA. V dropped 2 bases and J dropped 3 bases, with 10 bases sitting between them. The CDR3 loop spans 14 amino acids.